These 32 T cell receptor beta chains were sequenced from one sample in a study of T cells in Graves' hyperthyroidism and ophthalmopathy. RNA transcripts gave rise to amplified TCR beta CDR3 regions. An initial round of RT-PCR targeting the TCR CDR3 relied on the HTBI primer set. TCRdb independently ran MiXCR on the multiplex PCR reads; one entry per CDR3 protein. This sample carries about half a million distinct CDR3 sequences, around a fifth of them seen once, and the ten largest clones take roughly 49%. Sequencing was done on a sample of blood. These receptors all come from a woman in her sixties or seventies with Graves' ophthalmopathy.

This clonotype turned up a few times. Written as DNA, the CDR3 is TGTGCCAGCGGAACATACAGGGGTATGGGAACTAATGAAAAACTGTTTTTT. It translates to CASGTYRGMGTNEKLFF. The rearrangement joins TRBV25-1 to TRBJ1-4, with 7 bases identical to TRBD1. Trimming cost V 8 bases and J 1 base; bases outside gene matches: 13. Germline V gene data show CDR1 as MGHDK and CDR2 as SYGVNS. The length of the CDR3 is 17 residues.

The chain couples TRBV5-1 to TRBJ2-5; weak D call: TRBD2 (6 bases). The CDR3 length is 15 residues. Per germline, CDR1 SGHRS and CDR2 YFSETQ. Trimming pared 5 bases from V and 2 bases from J, leaving 16 bases between. The CDR3 bases are TGCGCCAGCAGATTAGATGGGGGGTATCAAGAGACCCAGTACTTC. Protein: CASRLDGGYQETQYF.

This clonotype occurred a few times. The rearrangement joins TRBV7-9 to TRBJ1-1, with TRBD1 as a possible D gene (6 bases). This CDR3 is 14 amino acids long. V dropped 0 bases and J dropped 3 bases, with 8 bases sitting between them. Per the germline V gene, CDR1 is SEHNR and CDR2 is FQNEAQ (reference sequence). Here the CDR3 reads CASSLATGYTEAFF. The CDR3, as DNA: TGTGCCAGCAGCTTAGCTACAGGGTACACTGAAGCTTTCTTT.

This clonotype has more than one count but fewer than ten. The chain joins TRBV7-3 to TRBJ2-7, with TRBD1 as a possible D gene (5 bases). V lost 5 bases and J lost 3, with 11 bases in between. Looked up from germline, CDR1 is SGHTA and CDR2 is FQGTGA. The CDR3 is made up of 13 amino acids. CDR3 bases: TGTGCCAGCAGCCTAGGGGTTTACTACGAGCAGTACTTC. This encodes CASSLGVYYEQYF. The entire variable domain, with the rest obtained from reference TRBV7-3 and TRBJ2-7, is as follows: GAGVSQTPSNKVTEKGKYVELRCDPISGHTALYWYRQSLGQGPEFLIYFQGTGAADDSGLPNDRFFAVRPEGSVSTLKIQRTERGDSAVYLCASSLGVYYEQYFGPGTRLTVT.

With respect to this clonotype: Mismatch with germline at one junction end may stem from a read error. The CDR3 reads CASSPRGASGSYEQHF. The CDR3, as DNA: TGTGCCAGCAGCCCCCGGGGGGCTAGCGGGAGTTACGAGCAGCACTTC. V is TRBV3-1 and J is TRBJ2-7; 10 positions match TRBD2. This CDR3 comprises 16 residues. Per the germline V gene, CDR1 is LGHDT and CDR2 is YNNKEL (reference sequence).

The chain joins TRBV14 to TRBJ1-6, with D unresolved. The CDR3 runs 12 residues. With 1 base removed from V and 15 bases from J, the gap between germline ends came to 10 bases. The germline CDR1 and CDR2 sequences are SGHDN and FVKESK. CDR3 DNA: TGTGCCAGCAGCCAAGCCCCGTTGGTCCTCCACTTT. It specifies CASSQAPLVLHF.

The chain joins TRBV6-2 or TRBV6-3 to TRBJ2-7, with 10 bases matching TRBD2. Germline assignment: CDR1 MNHEY and CDR2 SVGEGT. This CDR3 contains 14 residues. J lost 9 bases, V lost 2 bases, and 7 bases had no gene match. The CDR3 reads CASSYRTSGLGQYF. The CDR3 DNA sequence: TGTGCCAGCAGTTACCGGACTAGCGGTCTTGGGCAGTACTTC.

There are a few counts of this clonotype. The gene calls are TRBV9 and TRBJ2-1, with D perhaps matching TRBD2 (6 bases). The CDR3 is 15 amino acids. V lost 4 bases and J 0 bases, leaving 11 bases between the germline ends. CDR1 is SGDLS and CDR2 is YYNGEE in the germline V gene. The CDR3, as DNA: TGTGCCAGCAGCTCTAGCGTTACCTCCTACAATGAGCAGTTCTTC. It specifies CASSSSVTSYNEQFF.

The V gene is TRBV24-1, the J gene TRBJ2-3; 9 nucleotides agree with TRBD1. The germline CDR1 and CDR2 sequences are KGHDR and SFDVKD. This CDR3 has 15 amino acids. The V segment lost 4 bases and the J segment 4 bases; nucleotides outside the gene matches: 5. The CDR3 reads CATSESGQGADTQYF. The CDR3 DNA follows: TGTGCCACCAGTGAGTCGGGACAGGGAGCAGATACGCAGTATTTT.

This clonotype turned up a few times. The rearrangement links TRBV10-1 to TRBJ2-1; D might be TRBD2 (5 bases). Germline V gene sequence: CDR1 WNHNN, CDR2 SYGVQD (reference sequence). V lost 3 bases, J lost 0 bases, and 9 bases lay in between. The CDR3 runs 15 residues. CDR3 DNA sequence: TGCGCCAGCAGTGATGGACTTAACTCCTACAATGAGCAGTTCTTC. Amino acid sequence: CASSDGLNSYNEQFF.

This chain uses TRBV7-9 with TRBJ2-1, with 9 bases aligning to TRBD1. The CDR3 spans 15 residues. Germline V gene sequence: CDR1 SEHNR, CDR2 FQNEAQ (reference sequence). V dropped 4 bases and J dropped 6; count of bases not matched to a gene: 7. CDR3 in amino acids: CASSSGQGRVNEQFF. The DNA of the CDR3 is TGTGCCAGCAGCTCCGGACAGGGGAGGGTCAATGAGCAGTTCTTC.

This clonotype was counted ten times or more. The rearrangement joins TRBV7-9 to TRBJ1-2; D not certain. CDR3 length: 13 amino acids. From germline, CDR1 is SEHNR and CDR2 FQNEAQ (reference sequence). Between the trimmed V and J ends, which lost 7 bases and 8 bases, there was a span of 17 bases. The CDR3 region has the DNA TGTGCCAGCACCTCAGAGGGTAATACAGGCTACACCTTC. Amino acid sequence: CASTSEGNTGYTF.

The chain links TRBV2 to TRBJ2-3, with D tentatively TRBD2 (6 bases). The CDR3 spans 14 residues. The germline V gene has CDR1 SNHLY and CDR2 FYNNEI. V lost 8 bases to trimming and J lost 2 bases, with 14 bases between them. The CDR3 sequence is CASFLSGYTDTQYF. CDR3 in DNA: TGTGCCAGCTTCCTTAGCGGTTACACAGATACGCAGTATTTT.

The chain carries TRBV20-1 and TRBJ1-6; TRBD1 is a possible D gene (6 bases). The V end was cut by 4 bases, the J end by 6 bases, with 10 bases between. The germline V gene has CDR1 DFQATT and CDR2 SNEGSKA (reference sequence). This CDR3 is 13 amino acids long. CDR3 amino acids: CSATGAVNSPLHF. In DNA, the CDR3 is TGCAGTGCTACGGGGGCGGTTAATTCACCCCTCCACTTT.

V gene TRBV25-1 combines with J gene TRBJ2-7; TRBD1 matches at 7 bases. This CDR3 contains 14 residues. The germline CDR1 and CDR2 sequences are MGHDK and SYGVNS. J gave up 4 bases and V 5 bases, and 8 bases lay outside the gene matches. In nucleotides, the CDR3 is TGTGCCAGCAGTTTTCCCGGGACAGCATACGAGCAGTACTTC. Protein product: CASSFPGTAYEQYF.

The chain carries TRBV20-1 and TRBJ2-1; the match to TRBD2 covers 7 bases. V was clipped by 4 bases and J by 9 bases; unmatched bases: 9. The CDR3 has 13 residues. In germline, CDR1 is DFQATT, CDR2 SNEGSKA (reference sequence). In DNA, the CDR3 is TGCAGTGCTAAACTGACTAGCTTCAGTGAGCAGTTCTTC. Its protein is CSAKLTSFSEQFF.

This clonotype was observed a handful of times. This chain links TRBV19 with TRBJ2-7, with TRBD2 matching over 8 bases. V was clipped by 6 bases and J by 0 bases; unmatched bases: 1. Germline V lookup: CDR1 LNHDA, CDR2 SQIVND (reference sequence). The CDR3 extends over 13 amino acids. CDR3 residues: CASRGTSSYEQYF. CDR3 nucleotides: TGTGCCAGTAGGGGGACTAGCTCCTACGAGCAGTACTTC.

The J gene is TRBJ2-1, the V gene TRBV7-2; D perhaps matches TRBD2 (6 bases). CDR3 length: 19 residues. The V and J ends lost 5 bases and 5 bases respectively, with 28 bases between them. In germline, CDR1 is SGHTA, CDR2 FQGNSA. In nucleotides, the CDR3 is TGTGCCAGCAGCCAGATTATAACCGGGACTTCCCCCGTTGACAATGAGCAGTTCTTC. Amino acid sequence: CASSQIITGTSPVDNEQFF.

This clonotype was observed a few times. The rearrangement uses TRBV3-1 and TRBJ2-2; D may be TRBD1 (5 bases). The germline CDR1 and CDR2 sequences are LGHDT and YNNKEL (reference sequence). V was cut by 0 bases and J by 0 bases, with 8 bases left in between. The CDR3 covers 16 residues. CDR3 region: CASSQEGAANTGELFF. CDR3 nucleotides: TGTGCCAGCAGCCAAGAAGGGGCCGCGAACACCGGGGAGCTGTTTTTT.

The V and J genes are TRBV6-5 and TRBJ1-1; perhaps TRBD1 as D (6 bases). Germline CDR1 and CDR2: MNHEY and SVGAGI. Trimming removed 4 bases at V and 10 bases at J, with 13 bases between. CDR3 size: 12 residues. The CDR3 DNA reads as TGTGCCAGCAGTTCCCCCGGGGGCGTAGCTTTCTTT. The encoded protein is CASSSPGGVAFF.

This rearrangement joins TRBV5-4 to TRBJ2-7; D call uncertain. CDR3 size: 17 residues. Trimming shortened V by 7 bases and J by 5 bases, and 28 bases separated the two germline ends. Germline assignment: CDR1 SGHNT and CDR2 YYREEE (reference sequence). The CDR3 reads CASAPRIVSRESHEQYF. The DNA for the CDR3 is TGTGCCAGCGCTCCACGGATAGTGAGTCGCGAGTCGCACGAGCAGTACTTC.

The CDR3 DNA sequence: TGTGCCAGCAGCGTAGACCCTATACGGGGGCGGAACACCGGGGAGCTGTTTTTT. It yields the protein CASSVDPIRGRNTGELFF. V is TRBV9 and J is TRBJ2-2, with D perhaps being TRBD1 or TRBD2 (6 bases each). Trimming removed 0 bases at V and 1 base at J, with 16 bases between. The CDR3 totals 18 residues. Germline V gives CDR1 SGDLS, CDR2 YYNGEE.

The J gene is TRBJ2-7, the V gene TRBV28; 9 nucleotides align to TRBD1. The V gene's germline CDR1 is MDHEN and CDR2 SYDVKM. The CDR3 has 14 residues. Trimming at V came to 4 bases and at J to 5 bases, leaving 6 bases not matched to a gene. In nucleotides, the CDR3 is TGTGCCAGCAGTTCCGGGACAGGGATGCACGAGCAGTACTTC. Amino acids: CASSSGTGMHEQYF.

The rearrangement links TRBV10-3 to TRBJ2-3; 7 nucleotides align to TRBD2. The CDR3 spans 17 residues. The V gene end was trimmed by 5 bases and the J gene end by 0 bases; junction bases not matched to a gene: 11. Germline V gene data show CDR1 as ENHRY and CDR2 as SYGVKD. CDR3 protein: CAISKRSSGPSTDTQYF. CDR3 sequence (DNA): TGTGCCATCAGTAAACGGAGTAGCGGGCCTAGCACAGATACGCAGTATTTT.

There are a few counts of this clonotype. CDR3 sequence (DNA): TGCAGTGCTCCCCTTAACGACCGCACAGCCGAAGAGACCCAGTACTTC. This gives the protein CSAPLNDRTAEETQYF. The chain couples TRBV20-1 to TRBJ2-5, with D unclear. Germline V CDR1 and CDR2: DFQATT, SNEGSKA (reference sequence). Trimming pared 5 bases from V and 3 bases from J, leaving 22 bases between. This CDR3 spans 16 amino acids.

Ten or more counts support this clonotype. The chain uses TRBV7-2 and TRBJ2-1; D is unclear. The CDR3 loop spans 15 amino acids. Germline V lookup: CDR1 SGHTA, CDR2 FQGNSA. V was shortened by 4 bases and J by 0 bases, with 10 bases between the two germline ends. The CDR3, as DNA: TGTGCCAGCAGCTCTACTGTTAGCTCCTACAATGAGCAGTTCTTC. Translated, it gives CASSSTVSSYNEQFF.

This clonotype was observed at least ten times. V and J are TRBV2 and TRBJ2-3; D remains unclear. From germline, CDR1 is SNHLY and CDR2 FYNNEI. V dropped 6 bases and J dropped 0 bases, with 10 bases sitting between them. CDR3 length: 14 amino acids. The CDR3 here is CASREQRSTDTQYF. The CDR3 DNA follows: TGTGCCAGCAGGGAACAGCGTAGCACAGATACGCAGTATTTT.

This clonotype was detected only a few times. The rearrangement uses TRBV4-1 and TRBJ2-7, with 8 bases lining up with TRBD1. This CDR3 contains 14 residues. CDR1 and CDR2 (germline): MGHRA, YSYEKL. V trimming: 7 bases; J trimming: 9 bases; junction bases outside the gene matches: 14. The DNA of the CDR3 is TGCGCCAGCAACCAGCCCAGACAGGGGATCGCGCAGTACTTC. Translated: CASNQPRQGIAQYF.

This clonotype occurred a few times. The chain employs TRBV5-1 and TRBJ2-5; D tentatively fits TRBD1 or TRBD2 (5 bases each). Trimming shortened V by 2 bases and J by 5 bases, and 19 bases separated the two germline ends. The CDR3 is 16 amino acids. CDR1 is SGHRS and CDR2 is YFSETQ in the germline V gene. CDR3 DNA: TGCGCCAGCAGCTTCCTCCGGGGCCCAGGTGGGGAGACCCAGTACTTC. Translating it yields CASSFLRGPGGETQYF.

This clonotype was counted a few times. This chain joins TRBV6-1 and TRBJ1-1; D is undetermined. Germline values: CDR1 MNHNS, CDR2 SASEGT. V shed 6 bases and J shed 6 bases, with 8 bases lying between them. The CDR3 is made up of 11 amino acids. The CDR3, as DNA: TGTGCCAGCAGACGCGACGCTGAAGCTTTCTTT. It specifies CASRRDAEAFF.

This clonotype occurred a few times. V and J are TRBV6-1 and TRBJ1-2, with D maybe TRBD1 (6 bases). The CDR3 has 14 residues. Trimming shortened V by 6 bases and J by 4 bases, and 15 bases separated the two germline ends. Per germline, CDR1 MNHNS and CDR2 SASEGT. The CDR3 is CASRPEGGSYGYTF. CDR3 coding DNA: TGTGCCAGCAGGCCCGAGGGGGGCAGCTATGGCTACACCTTC.

The sample holds a few counts of this clonotype. This chain connects TRBV7-3 to TRBJ2-1, with no clear D. The germline gives CDR1 SGHTA, CDR2 FQGTGA. Trimming took 3 bases from V and 4 from J, leaving 7 bases between them. The CDR3 runs to 13 residues. CDR3 bases: TGTGCCAGCAGCTTTGAAGGGTACAATGAGCAGTTCTTC. Its protein product is CASSFEGYNEQFF.